One and the same sample provided the 17 T cell receptor beta chains below, sequenced in a study of response to subunit inactivated influenza vaccine. MiXCR, applied by TCRdb to the RT-PCR reads, yields one record per CDR3 protein. The top ten hold about 7.4% of the sample, which has hundreds of thousands of distinct CDR3 sequences, about 14% seen once. This material consisted of PBMCs from blood, taken 14 days before vaccination. Receptors originate from a man between 45 and 60 years old who received an inactivated influenza vaccine.

This clonotype showed up just a few times. V usage is TRBV5-1 and J usage is TRBJ1-1, with TRBD1 matching 7 bases. Germline loops: CDR1 SGHRS, CDR2 YFSETQ. The CDR3 has 13 amino acids. Trimming took 6 bases from V and 7 from J; bases not matched to a gene: 9. The CDR3 reads CASNTGDGGEAFF. The DNA of the CDR3 is TGCGCCAGCAACACAGGGGACGGAGGTGAAGCTTTCTTT.

The chain joins TRBV20-1 to TRBJ2-1; TRBD1 agrees at 10 bases. The germline gives CDR1 DFQATT, CDR2 SNEGSKA (reference sequence). Trimming at V came to 5 bases and at J to 12 bases, leaving 22 bases not matched to a gene. The CDR3 covers 17 residues. Here the CDR3 reads CSAEFARDRGFRVRQFF. DNA of the CDR3: TGCAGTGCTGAATTTGCCCGGGACAGGGGTTTTCGGGTGAGGCAGTTCTTC.

This clonotype was detected a few times. The chain joins TRBV28 to TRBJ1-5, with D unresolved. CDR3 length equals 18 residues. Germline V gene sequence: CDR1 MDHEN, CDR2 SYDVKM. Deletions cut 1 base from V and 5 bases from J, with 21 bases between. As DNA, the CDR3 is TGTGCCAGCAGTTTATTATTTAACTCCGAGACCATTCATCAGCCCCAGCATTTT. Amino acid sequence: CASSLLFNSETIHQPQHF.

This clonotype was observed a few times. This chain uses TRBV7-2 with TRBJ1-1, with D hard to call. This CDR3 spans 14 amino acids. Germline assignment: CDR1 SGHTA and CDR2 FQGNSA. The V and J ends lost 4 bases and 1 base respectively, with 10 bases between them. For the CDR3, the DNA is TGTGCCAGCAGCTGGCAGACGCCGAACACTGAAGCTTTCTTT. Protein product: CASSWQTPNTEAFF.

In its sample, this clonotype was seen a few times. This chain uses TRBV4-3 with TRBJ2-7, with D perhaps matching TRBD1 (5 bases). The V end was cut by 0 bases, the J end by 5 bases, with 11 bases between. This CDR3 is 14 amino acids long. In germline, CDR1 is LGHNA, CDR2 YSLEER. The CDR3 protein is CASSQEPRGDEQYF. Here the CDR3 DNA reads TGCGCCAGCAGCCAAGAGCCTAGGGGCGACGAGCAGTACTTC.

There are many counts of this clonotype. At one end, the junction sequence differs from germline, possibly due to a read error. The genes are TRBV6-5 and TRBJ1-3; D remains unclear. The CDR3 length is 12 residues. CDR1 MNHEY and CDR2 SVGAGI come from the germline V gene. The CDR3 region has the DNA TGTGCCAGTAGTTCGAGGGGAAACACCATATATTTT. It encodes CASSSRGNTIYF.

CDR3 nucleotides: TGTGCCAGCAGCCGCATTTTGAACACTGAAGCTTTCTTT. This gives the protein CASSRILNTEAFF. The chain couples TRBV7-8 to TRBJ1-1; D call uncertain. The V gene lost 5 bases and the J gene lost 0 bases, with 7 bases spanning the gap. Germline V CDR1 and CDR2: SGHVS, FQNEAQ. The CDR3 consists of 13 residues. Variable domain in full (rest from reference TRBV7-8 and TRBJ1-1): GAGVSQSPRYKVAKRGQDVALRCDPISGHVSLFWYQQALGQGPEFLTYFQNEAQLDKSGLPSDRFFAERPEGSVSTLKIQRTQQEDSAVYLCASSRILNTEAFFGQGTRLTVV.

The rearrangement links TRBV6-5 to TRBJ2-7; TRBD1 aligns across 9 bases. This CDR3 comprises 15 residues. The J segment lost 3 bases and the V segment lost 2 bases, leaving 5 bases of the junction unmatched. Germline V gene lookup returns CDR1 MNHEY and CDR2 SVGAGI. This CDR3 reads CASSYRDRVFYEQYF. Here the CDR3 DNA reads TGTGCCAGCAGTTACCGGGACAGGGTATTCTACGAGCAGTACTTC.

V is TRBV29-1 and J is TRBJ1-5; TRBD1 aligns across 10 bases. This CDR3 comprises 14 residues. CDR1 SQVTM and CDR2 ANQGSEA come from the germline V gene. Germline trimming cut 7 bases from V and 0 bases from J; bases unmatched to any gene: 3. This CDR3 reads CSAGTGVSNQPQHF. Here the CDR3 DNA reads TGCAGCGCAGGGACAGGGGTTAGCAATCAGCCCCAGCATTTT.

The V call is TRBV30, the J call TRBJ2-7; D is ambiguous. The CDR3 runs 12 residues. V was shortened by 4 bases and J by 4 bases, with 11 bases between the two germline ends. Germline V gene lookup returns CDR1 GTSNPN and CDR2 SVGIG (reference sequence). This CDR3 reads CAWTASLYEQYF. Here the CDR3 DNA reads TGTGCCTGGACTGCGTCTTTGTACGAGCAGTACTTC.

This clonotype was detected a few times. This chain uses TRBV20-1 with TRBJ1-5; unclear D gene. The CDR3 loop spans 14 amino acids. CDR1 is DFQATT, CDR2 SNEGSKA, per germline (reference sequence). V dropped 5 bases and J dropped 4 bases, with 15 bases sitting between them. Written as DNA, the CDR3 is TGCAGTGCTCTCCGGTCGCTGGGAAATCAGCCCCAGCATTTT. This encodes CSALRSLGNQPQHF.

This clonotype came up a few times. V is TRBV24-1 and J is TRBJ2-5, with a possible D match to TRBD2 (5 bases). CDR3 length: 16 residues. V lost 4 bases and J 5 bases, leaving 19 bases between the germline ends. Germline V gene sequence: CDR1 KGHDR, CDR2 SFDVKD. CDR3 sequence (DNA): TGTGCCACCAGTGAAAACGGGATCCCTAAAGCGGAGACCCAGTACTTC. Amino acid sequence: CATSENGIPKAETQYF.

J is TRBJ2-3 and V is TRBV29-1; 9 bases line up with TRBD2. V lost 5 bases and J lost 6; bases outside the gene matches: 15. The CDR3 length is 16 residues. Germline-derived CDR1 and CDR2 are SQVTM and ANQGSEA. CDR3 region: CSVLGTRWRGGDTQYF. The CDR3 coding sequence is TGCAGCGTTCTCGGCACCCGCTGGCGGGGGGGGGATACGCAGTATTTT.

This clonotype has more than one count but fewer than ten. The DNA of the CDR3 is TGTGCCAGCAGTTACTCTTCGGGCTACCCGACTAGCGGGAGCAATGAGCAGTTCTTC. It encodes CASSYSSGYPTSGSNEQFF. The rearrangement links TRBV6-2 or TRBV6-3 to TRBJ2-1; 12 bases align to TRBD2. This CDR3 spans 19 amino acids. Trimming removed 0 bases from V and 6 bases from J; junction bases left unmatched: 12. The germline CDR1 and CDR2 sequences are MNHEY and SVGEGT.

This clonotype was seen at least ten times. The rearrangement joins TRBV6-5 to TRBJ2-1; TRBD2 aligns across 13 bases. Germline V gene lookup returns CDR1 MNHEY and CDR2 SVGAGI. The CDR3 consists of 18 residues. The V gene end was trimmed by 3 bases and the J gene end by 2 bases; junction bases not matched to a gene: 7. CDR3 amino acids: CASSYVSTSGGPYNEQFF. DNA of the CDR3: TGTGCCAGCAGTTATGTCTCGACTAGCGGGGGGCCCTACAATGAGCAGTTCTTC.

This clonotype has a handful of counts. The CDR3: CASSQATGYNEQFF. In DNA form, the CDR3 reads TGCGCCAGCAGCCAAGCAACAGGGTACAATGAGCAGTTCTTC. The chain carries TRBV4-3 and TRBJ2-1; D is perhaps TRBD1 (6 bases). CDR3 length equals 14 residues. Trimming removed 1 base at V and 4 bases at J, with 8 bases between. CDR1 is LGHNA, CDR2 YSLEER, per germline.

This clonotype occurred a few times. The V and J genes are TRBV6-1 and TRBJ2-4; the match to TRBD2 covers 10 bases. The germline V gene has CDR1 MNHNS and CDR2 SASEGT. The CDR3 runs 13 residues. Trimming removed 6 bases from V and 8 bases from J; junction bases left unmatched: 4. This chain's CDR3 is CASRKSGGDIQYF. The CDR3 DNA follows: TGTGCCAGCAGGAAAAGCGGGGGGGACATTCAGTACTTC.